This TCR beta chain was captured in a study of cytomegalovirus exposure and HLA in healthy donors. As concerns this clone: The antigen is unknown.

Only in-frame clones appear in the TCRdb table, and some are missing; sequencing was by immunoSEQ multiplex PCR. Of over 250,000 clones listed, about nine tenths are singletons. Findings and limits, study-wide: Diagnosis of cytomegalovirus status made by the classifier reportedly showed high specificity and sensitivity. As confirmed in vitro, three CMV-associated chains were specific for CMV antigens.

The length of the CDR3 is 17 residues. V lost 0 bases to trimming and J lost 2 bases; unmatched junction nucleotides: 8. Looked up from germline, CDR1 is MNHNS and CDR2 is SASEGT. Sequenced input: PBMCs. This clonotype was obtained from a woman younger than 45 in good health and CMV-seropositive. The J gene is TRBJ2-7, the V gene TRBV6-1, with TRBD2 matching 9 bases. CDR3 nucleotides: TGTGCCAGCAGTGAAGCGAGGGTAGCGGGGGCCGCCTACGAGCAGTACTTC. Protein sequence: CASSEARVAGAAYEQYF.